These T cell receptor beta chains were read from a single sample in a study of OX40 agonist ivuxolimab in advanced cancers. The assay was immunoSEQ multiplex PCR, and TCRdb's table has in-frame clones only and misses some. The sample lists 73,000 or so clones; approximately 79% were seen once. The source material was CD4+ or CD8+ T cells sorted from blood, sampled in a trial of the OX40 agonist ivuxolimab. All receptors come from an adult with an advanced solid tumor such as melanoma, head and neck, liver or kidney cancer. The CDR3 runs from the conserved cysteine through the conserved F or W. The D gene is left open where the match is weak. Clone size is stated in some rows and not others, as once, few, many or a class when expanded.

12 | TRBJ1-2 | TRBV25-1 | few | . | CASRGPGYGYTF | TGTGCCAGCAGGGGGCCCGGCTATGGCTACACCTTC
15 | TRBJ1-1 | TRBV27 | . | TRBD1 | CASSHQGAPGTEAFF | TGTGCCAGCAGCCACCAGGGGGCCCCCGGCACTGAAGCTTTCTTT
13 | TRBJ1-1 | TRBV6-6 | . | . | CASSSQRGGDAFF | TGTGCCAGCAGTTCACAGAGGGGAGGGGACGCTTTCTTT
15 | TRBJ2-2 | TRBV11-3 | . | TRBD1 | CASNRGGGNAGELFF | TGTGCCAGCAACAGGGGCGGCGGTAACGCCGGGGAGCTGTTTTTT
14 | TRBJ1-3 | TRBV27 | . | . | CASSLSFSGNTIYF | TGTGCCAGCAGTCTCAGCTTCTCTGGAAACACCATATATTTT
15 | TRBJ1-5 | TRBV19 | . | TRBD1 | CASSIGRTGNQPQHF | TGTGCCAGTAGTATCGGTCGGACAGGGAATCAGCCCCAGCATTTT
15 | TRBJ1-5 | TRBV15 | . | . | CATSRDGEGNQPQHF | TGTGCCACCAGCAGAGATGGCGAAGGCAATCAGCCCCAGCATTTT
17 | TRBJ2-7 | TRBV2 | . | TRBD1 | CASRVSTTGESVYEQYF | TGTGCCAGCAGAGTTTCCACCACAGGGGAATCCGTTTACGAGCAGTACTTC
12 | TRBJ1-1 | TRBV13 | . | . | CASSPKGREAFF | TGTGCCAGCAGCCCGAAAGGGAGGGAAGCTTTCTTT
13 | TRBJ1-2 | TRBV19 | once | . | CASTRDQAGGYTF | TGTGCCAGTACCCGCGACCAGGCGGGGGGCTACACCTTC
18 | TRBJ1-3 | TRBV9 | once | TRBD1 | CASSVDPFSGGTGNTIYF | TGTGCCAGCAGCGTAGACCCATTCTCAGGGGGTACTGGAAACACCATATATTTT
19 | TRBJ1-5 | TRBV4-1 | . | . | CASSQDTWATLLANQPQHF | TGCGCCAGCAGCCAAGATACGTGGGCCACACTCCTCGCCAATCAGCCCCAGCATTTT
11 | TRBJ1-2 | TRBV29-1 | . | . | CSVGGLEGYTF | TGCAGCGTAGGCGGGTTGGAGGGCTACACCTTC
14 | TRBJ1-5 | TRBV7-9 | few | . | CASSLAGYGQPQHF | TGTGCCAGCAGCTTAGCGGGGTATGGTCAGCCCCAGCATTTT
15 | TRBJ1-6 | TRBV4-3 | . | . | CASSQEYGDNSPLHF | TGCGCCAGCAGCCAAGAGTACGGTGATAATTCACCCCTCCACTTT
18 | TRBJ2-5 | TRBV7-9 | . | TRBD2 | CASSSPSSGAQLEETQYF | TGTGCCAGCAGTTCTCCGAGTAGCGGGGCCCAGCTTGAAGAGACCCAGTACTTC
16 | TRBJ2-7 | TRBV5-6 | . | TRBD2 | CASSLARGGFSYEQYF | TGTGCCAGCAGCTTGGCTCGGGGGGGATTCTCCTACGAGCAGTACTTC
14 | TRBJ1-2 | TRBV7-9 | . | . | CASSLSSGNYGYTF | TGTGCCAGCAGCTTAAGCTCAGGCAACTATGGCTACACCTTC
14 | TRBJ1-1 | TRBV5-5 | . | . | CASSSQGLGTEAFF | TGTGCCAGCAGCTCCCAGGGTTTGGGCACTGAAGCTTTCTTT
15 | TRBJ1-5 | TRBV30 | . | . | CACANGGSINQPQHF | TGTGCCTGTGCAAACGGGGGGTCGATCAATCAGCCCCAGCATTTT
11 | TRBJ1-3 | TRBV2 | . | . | CASRGINTIYF | TGTGCCAGCCGGGGGATAAACACCATATATTTT
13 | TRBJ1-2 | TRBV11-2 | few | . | CASSLEPGPSPIF | TGTGCCAGCAGCTTAGAGCCGGGTCCCAGCCCAATCTTC
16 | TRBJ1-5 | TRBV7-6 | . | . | CASSLAPPGSNQPQHF | TGTGCCAGCAGCTTAGCTCCTCCAGGGAGCAATCAGCCCCAGCATTTT
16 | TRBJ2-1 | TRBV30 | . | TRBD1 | CAWRPPGDRGLSEQFF | TGTGCCTGGAGACCCCCCGGGGACAGGGGGCTGAGTGAGCAGTTCTTC
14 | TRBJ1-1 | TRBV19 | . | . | CASRWRGANTEAFF | TGTGCCAGTCGATGGAGGGGCGCGAACACTGAAGCTTTCTTT
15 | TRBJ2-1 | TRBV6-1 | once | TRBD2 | CASLKGGLAADWQFF | TGTGCCAGCCTCAAGGGGGGACTAGCGGCTGATTGGCAGTTCTTC
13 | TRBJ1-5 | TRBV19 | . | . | CASRMDGSQPQHF | TGTGCCAGTAGGATGGACGGTAGCCAGCCCCAGCATTTT
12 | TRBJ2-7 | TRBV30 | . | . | CALGVRLGEQYF | TGTGCCCTCGGGGTCCGCCTTGGCGAGCAGTACTTC
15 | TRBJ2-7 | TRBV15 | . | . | CATEIGTVRTGEQYF | TGTGCCACCGAGATAGGTACGGTTAGGACGGGTGAGCAGTACTTC
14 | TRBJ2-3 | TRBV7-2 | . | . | CASRGLRSTDTQYF | TGTGCCAGCCGCGGACTAAGGAGCACAGATACGCAGTATTTT
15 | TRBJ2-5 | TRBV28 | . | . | CASSDLDKYQETQYF | TGTGCCAGCAGTGACCTCGACAAGTACCAAGAGACCCAGTACTTC
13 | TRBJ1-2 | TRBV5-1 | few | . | CASSLLGDYGYTF | TGCGCCAGCAGCTTGTTGGGGGACTATGGCTACACCTTC
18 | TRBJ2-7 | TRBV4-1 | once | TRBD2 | CASSQERGGEALTYEQYF | TGCGCCAGCAGCCAAGAACGGGGGGGGGAAGCTCTTACCTACGAGCAGTACTTC
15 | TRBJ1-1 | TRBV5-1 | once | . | CASSLGSGERSEAFF | TGCGCCAGCAGCTTGGGATCGGGGGAGAGGTCTGAAGCTTTCTTT
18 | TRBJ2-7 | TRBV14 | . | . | CASSQEAGLRISSYEQYF | TGTGCCAGCAGCCAAGAAGCCGGGCTCCGGATTAGCTCCTACGAGCAGTACTTC
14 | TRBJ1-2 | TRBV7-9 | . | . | CASSLTRPVYGYTF | TGTGCCAGCAGCTTAACTCGACCCGTCTATGGCTACACCTTC
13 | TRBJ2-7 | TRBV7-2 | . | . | CASSLETAYEQYF | TGTGCCAGCAGCTTAGAGACAGCCTACGAGCAGTACTTC
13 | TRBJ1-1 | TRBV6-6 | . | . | CASSYSGYTEAFF | TGTGCCAGCAGTTACTCCGGGTACACTGAAGCTTTCTTT
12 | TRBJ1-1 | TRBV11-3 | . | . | CASSSGAGEAFF | TGTGCCAGCAGCTCGGGGGCGGGTGAAGCTTTCTTT